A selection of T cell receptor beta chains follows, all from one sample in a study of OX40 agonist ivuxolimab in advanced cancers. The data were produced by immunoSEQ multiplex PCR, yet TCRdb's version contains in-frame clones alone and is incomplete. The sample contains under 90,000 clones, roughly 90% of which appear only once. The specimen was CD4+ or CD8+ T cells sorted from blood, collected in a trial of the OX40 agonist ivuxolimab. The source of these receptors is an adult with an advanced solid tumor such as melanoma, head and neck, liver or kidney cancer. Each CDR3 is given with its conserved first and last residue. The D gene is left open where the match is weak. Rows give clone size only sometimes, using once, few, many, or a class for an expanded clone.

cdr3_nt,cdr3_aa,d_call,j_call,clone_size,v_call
TGTGCCAGCAGTTTCCTAAGGGGGGGAGGGAAGACCCTCCACTTT,CASSFLRGGGKTLHF,-,TRBJ1-6,-,TRBV28
TGTGCCAGTAGTCTACCGACAGGGGTTGGAGATACGCAGTATTTT,CASSLPTGVGDTQYF,TRBD1,TRBJ2-3,once,TRBV19
TGTGCCAGCAGACCTCCTAGCACAGATACGCAGTATTTT,CASRPPSTDTQYF,-,TRBJ2-3,-,TRBV6-5
TGTGCCAGCACCCGCAACTATGGCTACACCTTC,CASTRNYGYTF,-,TRBJ1-2,-,TRBV28
TGCGCCAGCAGCTTGAAGAAATCGGGTCTTTCAGATACGCAGTATTTT,CASSLKKSGLSDTQYF,-,TRBJ2-3,-,TRBV5-1
TGTGCCAGCAGTTCCCCGACAGGGACGAGAGTCCTGACTTTC,CASSSPTGTRVLTF,TRBD1,TRBJ2-6,once,TRBV6-5
TGCAGGGAGAGCGAGCAGTACTTC,CRESEQYF,-,TRBJ2-7,-,TRBV20-1
TGCGCCAGCACAAGGGACACTAACTCTGGAAACACCATATATTTT,CASTRDTNSGNTIYF,-,TRBJ1-3,-,TRBV5-1
TGTGCCAGCGCCTTCAGGGACTACTACGAGCAGTACTTC,CASAFRDYYEQYF,TRBD2,TRBJ2-7,-,TRBV27
TGTGCCAGCAGCTTCTACGGCCTAGCGGGTTACAATGAGCAGTTCTTC,CASSFYGLAGYNEQFF,TRBD2,TRBJ2-1,-,TRBV5-5
TGTGCCAGCAGTTCCCAGGGGGTGAACACAGATACGCAGTATTTT,CASSSQGVNTDTQYF,TRBD1,TRBJ2-3,-,TRBV28
TGTGCCAGCAACCGACAGGGAGGAGCTTTCTTT,CASNRQGGAFF,TRBD1,TRBJ1-1,-,TRBV2
TGTGCCAGCAGCCGACAGGGACCTTACTCTGGAAACACCATATATTTT,CASSRQGPYSGNTIYF,TRBD1,TRBJ1-3,-,TRBV7-6
TGTGCCAGTAGTAAGATGAAGACTAGCGGGAGTTTTACCGGGGAGCTGTTTTTT,CASSKMKTSGSFTGELFF,TRBD2,TRBJ2-2,once,TRBV19
TGTGCCAGCAGTGGGCCGGGACAGCGGGGCTACGAGCAGTACTTC,CASSGPGQRGYEQYF,-,TRBJ2-7,-,TRBV25-1
TGTGCCAGCAGTTTCCGTTGGGGGCGGGAGTCCGATAATGAGCAGTTCTTC,CASSFRWGRESDNEQFF,-,TRBJ2-1,-,TRBV28
TGTGCCAGCACCTTAGCAGCGGGGGGTCAGCCCCAGCATTTT,CASTLAAGGQPQHF,-,TRBJ1-5,-,TRBV28
TGTGCCAGCAGTGTGGGACTAGCGGGAAAAGAGACCCAGTACTTC,CASSVGLAGKETQYF,TRBD2,TRBJ2-5,-,TRBV2
TGTGCCAGCAGTGAATATAGGGCTAGCGGTAATGAGCAGTTCTTC,CASSEYRASGNEQFF,TRBD2,TRBJ2-1,-,TRBV25-1
TGTGCCAGCTCACCTTATACCCTCGGCCCAGGCCTCTACGAGCAGTACTTC,CASSPYTLGPGLYEQYF,-,TRBJ2-7,-,TRBV18
TGCGCCAGCACCCTGACTAGCGGGAGACTAGATACGCAGTATTTT,CASTLTSGRLDTQYF,TRBD2,TRBJ2-3,-,TRBV4-1
TGCGCCAGCACCCTATCGGCAAGCACAGATACGCAGTATTTT,CASTLSASTDTQYF,-,TRBJ2-3,-,TRBV5-1
TGTGCCAGCAGCGTAGCTTGGCAGGTGGGGGAGACCCAGTACTTC,CASSVAWQVGETQYF,-,TRBJ2-5,few,TRBV9
TGTGCCAGCAGGCAACACGTCCAGCCCCAGCATTTT,CASRQHVQPQHF,-,TRBJ1-5,-,TRBV6-1
TGTGCCAGCAGGGGATCGAACACCGGGGAGCTGTTTTTT,CASRGSNTGELFF,-,TRBJ2-2,-,TRBV2
TGTGCCAGCAGCCTGAGCGGCATAAGCTCCTACGAGCAGTACTTC,CASSLSGISSYEQYF,-,TRBJ2-7,-,TRBV7-9
TGCGCCAGCAGCTTGGCCCTTGCGACAGGGGGAAGGGGTGAGCAGTTCTTC,CASSLALATGGRGEQFF,TRBD1,TRBJ2-1,-,TRBV5-1
TGTGCCAGCAGGGCCGGGACACCGGTTACCTTC,CASRAGTPVTF,-,TRBJ1-2,-,TRBV28
TGTGCCAGCAGTGAAAACGAGGGGACAAATCAGCCCCAGCATTTT,CASSENEGTNQPQHF,-,TRBJ1-5,-,TRBV6-1
TGCGCCAGCAGCTTGGAGGGATCAACCTACGAGCAGTACTTC,CASSLEGSTYEQYF,-,TRBJ2-7,-,TRBV5-1
TGTGCCAGCAGCTTGGCTGGGCAGCCCCAGCATTTT,CASSLAGQPQHF,-,TRBJ1-5,once,TRBV5-6
TGTGCCAGCAGCTTACGTGGTGGAAACACCATATATTTT,CASSLRGGNTIYF,-,TRBJ1-3,-,TRBV7-3
TGTGCCAGCAGTTACATAGCAGGTTTCCAAGAGACCCAGTACTTC,CASSYIAGFQETQYF,-,TRBJ2-5,-,TRBV6-7
TGTGCTAGCAGCTTAGATGCTAGCGGGGAGCAGTACTTC,CASSLDASGEQYF,TRBD2,TRBJ2-7,-,TRBV7-7
TGTGCCAGTAGTCGCGGCCGCAATCAGCCCCAGCATTTT,CASSRGRNQPQHF,-,TRBJ1-5,-,TRBV19
TGTGCCAGCAGTTCCCACCTCGAGGGAAAAAACATTCAGTACTTC,CASSSHLEGKNIQYF,-,TRBJ2-4,-,TRBV6-5
TGTGCTAGCAGCTCCAGTCTGGGAGGGACCCAGTACTTC,CASSSSLGGTQYF,-,TRBJ2-5,-,TRBV7-7
TGTGCCAGCAGTCAGAGCGGGAGGGCGAACAATGAGCAGTTCTTC,CASSQSGRANNEQFF,TRBD2,TRBJ2-1,-,TRBV25-1
TGCGCCAGCAGTCAATCCCCCCACGACCATAGCAATCAGCCCCAGCATTTT,CASSQSPHDHSNQPQHF,-,TRBJ1-5,-,TRBV23-1
TGTGCCAGCAGCTTAGCAACAGGGGGCGAGTACGAGCAGTACTTC,CASSLATGGEYEQYF,TRBD1,TRBJ2-7,-,TRBV7-7
TGTGCCAGCAGTCCAACGATGGAGGGCTACAATGAGCAGTTCTTC,CASSPTMEGYNEQFF,-,TRBJ2-1,-,TRBV28
TGTGCCAGCAGCCCCGGACTAGCGGGAGGTAATGAGCAGTTCTTC,CASSPGLAGGNEQFF,TRBD2,TRBJ2-1,-,TRBV11-2
TGTGCCAGCAGTTTATTGGGGTATGGCTACACCTTC,CASSLLGYGYTF,-,TRBJ1-2,-,TRBV28
TGTGCCAGTAGTATAGGAGCCGTCAGGGACCGGCTGGGGAATGAGCAGTTCTTC,CASSIGAVRDRLGNEQFF,-,TRBJ2-1,-,TRBV19
TGTGCCAGCAGCTTGGGCGGGGGACAGAGGAACTCCTACGAGCAGTACTTC,CASSLGGGQRNSYEQYF,-,TRBJ2-7,-,TRBV5-5
TGTGCCTGGACTTCCTCAGGGCCACAGTTCTTC,CAWTSSGPQFF,-,TRBJ2-1,-,TRBV30
TGTGCCAGCAGCCAATGGACTAGCTCCTACGAGCAGTACTTC,CASSQWTSSYEQYF,TRBD2,TRBJ2-7,-,TRBV14
TGTGCCAGCAGCCAACTGGGACTCCTATCCTACGAGCAGTACTTC,CASSQLGLLSYEQYF,-,TRBJ2-7,-,TRBV4-2
TGTGCCAGCAGGTACGGACTCGCCCCTGGCAATGAGCAGTTCTTC,CASRYGLAPGNEQFF,-,TRBJ2-1,-,TRBV7-3
TGTGCCACCAGCAGATACAGGAATTCACCCCTCCACTTT,CATSRYRNSPLHF,-,TRBJ1-6,-,TRBV15
TGTGCCAGCAGTTTTTTGGGGAGGTCTACTAATGAAAAACTGTTTTTT,CASSFLGRSTNEKLFF,-,TRBJ1-4,once,TRBV28
TGTGCCTGTGAGGGACAGGGGGATTCCATGGAGACCCAGTACTTC,CACEGQGDSMETQYF,TRBD1,TRBJ2-5,-,TRBV30
TGTGCCAGCAGCTCGGGACAGCTTATGAACACTGAAGCTTTCTTT,CASSSGQLMNTEAFF,TRBD1,TRBJ1-1,-,TRBV7-3
TGTGCCAGCAGTTTACAGGCCACGAACACTGAAGCTTTCTTT,CASSLQATNTEAFF,-,TRBJ1-1,once,TRBV28
TGCGCCAGCAGCGGAGGGGGGGTTGGCGAGCAGTACTTC,CASSGGGVGEQYF,-,TRBJ2-7,-,TRBV5-1
TGTGCCAGCAGTTTAGGGGGGGCAGCATCCTATGGCTACACCTTC,CASSLGGAASYGYTF,-,TRBJ1-2,-,TRBV28
TGTGCCAGCAGTCCCCGGACAGTGGACACAGATACGCAGTATTTT,CASSPRTVDTDTQYF,-,TRBJ2-3,-,TRBV6-1
TGTGCCAGCAGCCAAAACCTCAGGAGTGACTATGGCTACACCTTC,CASSQNLRSDYGYTF,-,TRBJ1-2,-,TRBV5-6
TGCGCCAGCAGTGGACGGGTTACCACAGATACGCAGTATTTT,CASSGRVTTDTQYF,-,TRBJ2-3,-,TRBV5-1
TGTGCCAGCAGACCGGGACAGGGTGGGACCGGGGAGCTGTTTTTT,CASRPGQGGTGELFF,TRBD1,TRBJ2-2,-,TRBV7-9